This T cell receptor (beta chain) was captured in a study of immune cell composition in non-small cell lung cancer. This clone has only a few counts. The assay was immunoSEQ multiplex PCR, and TCRdb's table has in-frame clones only and misses some. The sample has 960 or so clones, over 75% seen once. V dropped 7 bases and J dropped 6; count of bases not matched to a gene: 5. This CDR3 has 14 residues. In germline, CDR1 is SNHLY, CDR2 FYNNEI. The clonotype was recovered from a human donor with non-small cell lung cancer. Sequenced sample: lung tumor tissue. V is TRBV2 and J is TRBJ2-7; TRBD2 aligns across 14 bases. CDR3 residues: CASNRLAGGREQYF. CDR3 DNA sequence: TGTGCCAGCAATCGACTAGCGGGGGGGCGCGAGCAGTACTTC.